This T cell receptor beta chain was obtained from a study of blood T cell repertoires in COVID-19. Across the study: Acute and convalescent COVID-19 samples came from the United States, Italy and Spain. T cells, B-cell-depleted T cells, or PBMCs provided the cDNA or gDNA that served as material.

Source study methods: Amplification with reference gene primers provided the estimates of nucleated cell counts. Sequencing was performed with immunoSEQ multiplex PCR; in TCRdb, only in-frame clones are kept and a portion is missing. From that table come the V and J calls and clone size; the DNA was used to work out D and trimming. The repertoire holds some 57,000 clones, with about nine tenths as singletons. Sequencing input: peripheral blood. The origin of this receptor is a human donor in a cohort sampled during active COVID-19.

The CDR3, as DNA: TGCGCCAGCAGCTTGGTACAGGGGTCCGAGCAGTACTTC. This codes for CASSLVQGSEQYF. V and J are TRBV5-1 and TRBJ2-7; 7 bases fit TRBD1. Unmatched junction bases numbered 3, after V lost 0 bases and J lost 6 bases. This CDR3 has 13 amino acids. Germline values: CDR1 SGHRS, CDR2 YFSETQ.